The 18 T cell receptor beta chains given below trace back to one sample, sequenced in a study of control samples from healthy donors and cancer patients. Repertoires were generated with immunoSEQ multiplex PCR, while TCRdb's copy carries only in-frame clones and drops some. The table lists about 54,000 clones, 95% to 96% of them singletons, with around 1.9% in the top ten. The sequencing input was blood. Every receptor here comes from a woman aged 25 to 45 in good health.

The chain recombines TRBV28 with TRBJ2-7; TRBD2 agrees at 7 bases. V shed 1 base and J 0 bases; nucleotides not matched to a gene: 0. The CDR3 loop spans 14 amino acids. Germline CDR1 reads MDHEN; CDR2 reads SYDVKM. The CDR3 DNA reads TGTGCCAGCAGTTTATCGGGGGGCTCCTACGAGCAGTACTTC. Protein product: CASSLSGGSYEQYF.

The chain uses TRBV28 and TRBJ1-5; 10 positions agree with TRBD1. The germline CDR1 and CDR2 sequences are MDHEN and SYDVKM. The CDR3 covers 16 residues. Germline trimming cut 2 bases from V and 5 bases from J; bases unmatched to any gene: 6. CDR3 sequence: CASSLPPGQGHQPQHF. CDR3 nucleotides: TGTGCCAGCAGTTTACCGCCGGGACAGGGGCATCAGCCCCAGCATTTT. Full variable domain (rest looked up from reference TRBV28 and TRBJ1-5): DVKVTQSSRYLVKRTGEKVFLECVQDMDHENMFWYRQDPGLGLRLIYFSYDVKMKEKGDIPEGYSVSREKKERFSLILESASTNQTSMYLCASSLPPGQGHQPQHFGDGTRLSIL.

The V gene is TRBV28, the J gene TRBJ2-5; D gene uncertain. The CDR3 contains 12 residues. V was trimmed by 1 base and J by 5 bases, leaving 5 bases between them. From germline, CDR1 is MDHEN and CDR2 SYDVKM. DNA for the CDR3: TGTGCCAGCAGTTTATCCCAGGAGACCCAGTACTTC. Its translation: CASSLSQETQYF.

J is TRBJ1-3 and V is TRBV7-6; 8 bases match TRBD1. The length of the CDR3 is 16 residues. The V segment lost 5 bases and the J segment 3 bases; nucleotides outside the gene matches: 9. Germline CDR1 SGHVS, CDR2 FNYEAQ. The CDR3 nucleotides read TGTGCCAGCAGCCGACAAGGACAGGGACGTGGAAACACCATATATTTT. This encodes CASSRQGQGRGNTIYF.

This rearrangement joins TRBV29-1 to TRBJ2-7; 8 nucleotides agree with TRBD2. The CDR3 sequence is 16 residues long. In germline, CDR1 is SQVTM, CDR2 ANQGSEA. V lost 3 bases and J lost 3; bases outside the gene matches: 13. In DNA, the CDR3 is TGCAGCGTTGAGCGGTACGAGCGGGAGCTGGACTACGAGCAGTACTTC. Translated: CSVERYERELDYEQYF.

In its sample, this clone was seen once. Distinct nucleotide sequences in the sample also encode this CDR3. This chain uses TRBV24-1 with TRBJ2-3, with TRBD1 matching 9 bases. The CDR3 spans 13 residues. Losses at the gene ends were 10 bases for V and 6 bases for J; bases not matched to a gene: 7. Germline values: CDR1 KGHDR, CDR2 SFDVKD. The chain's CDR3 is CATRDRVADTQYF. The CDR3 DNA is TGTGCCACAAGGGACAGGGTCGCCGATACGCAGTATTTT.

V gene TRBV7-9 combines with J gene TRBJ1-4; a possible D gene is TRBD1 (5 bases). The V end was cut by 2 bases, the J end by 8 bases, with 12 bases between. CDR3 length: 14 residues. The germline CDR1 and CDR2 sequences are SEHNR and FQNEAQ (reference sequence). CDR3 in DNA: TGTGCCAGCAGCTTATCGCAGACAGAGGAAAAACTGTTTTTT. It yields the protein CASSLSQTEEKLFF.

As for this clone: One end of the junction is discordant with germline, which a read error may explain. The chain combines TRBV7-6 with TRBJ2-7; 10 bases are a match to TRBD1. CDR1 SGHVS and CDR2 FNYEAQ come from the germline V gene. The CDR3 has 16 amino acids. Written as DNA, the CDR3 is TGTGCCAGCAGCCTAGCCCCGGGACAGGGGAGGGACGAGCAGTACTTC. Its translation: CASSLAPGQGRDEQYF.

In the case of this clone: Within the sample, other DNA sequences also encode this same CDR3. The rearrangement links TRBV5-6 to TRBJ2-1, with 11 bases identical to TRBD2. The V gene's germline CDR1 is SGHDT and CDR2 YYEEEE. Trimming took 5 bases from V and 15 from J; bases not matched to a gene: 16. The CDR3 totals 15 residues. The CDR3 spells CASRLTGLAESMSFF. The CDR3, as DNA: TGTGCCAGCAGGCTGACGGGACTAGCGGAGTCCATGTCGTTCTTC.

The chain is built from TRBV5-6 and TRBJ1-5, with D perhaps TRBD1 (6 bases). Germline loops: CDR1 SGHDT, CDR2 YYEEEE. This CDR3 comprises 16 residues. Trimming pared 0 bases from V and 2 bases from J, leaving 12 bases between. The CDR3 here is CASSLGYGGGNQPQHF. In DNA form, the CDR3 reads TGTGCCAGCAGCTTGGGGTACGGGGGCGGCAATCAGCCCCAGCATTTT.

This clone has only one observation. The J gene is TRBJ2-3, the V gene TRBV7-9; TRBD1 is a possible D gene (5 bases). Trimming took off 8 bases at V and 4 bases at J, with 13 bases between the two ends. The CDR3 is 13 amino acids. Germline V gene lookup returns CDR1 SEHNR and CDR2 FQNEAQ (reference sequence). Here the CDR3 reads CASWTKGSDTQYF. CDR3 sequence (DNA): TGTGCCAGCTGGACAAAGGGATCAGATACGCAGTATTTT.

This clone was observed once. The CDR3 here is CACHSDFGSGANVLTF. CDR3 bases: TGTGCCTGCCACTCGGATTTCGGCTCTGGGGCCAACGTCCTGACTTTC. The rearrangement joins TRBV10-3 to TRBJ2-6; D uncertain. The CDR3 is made up of 16 amino acids. Trimming stripped 11 bases from V and 0 bases from J, with 17 bases between. Germline V gene data show CDR1 as ENHRY and CDR2 as SYGVKD.

This clone was observed once. The V gene is TRBV27, the J gene TRBJ2-7; TRBD2 agrees at 12 bases. The length of the CDR3 is 15 residues. Trimming removed 6 bases from V and 6 bases from J; junction bases left unmatched: 9. Germline values: CDR1 MNHEY, CDR2 SMNVEV (reference sequence). CDR3 region: CASSPLAGGPSEQYF. DNA of the CDR3: TGTGCCAGCAGCCCCCTAGCGGGAGGGCCTTCCGAGCAGTACTTC.

The V and J genes are TRBV5-6 and TRBJ1-1; D gene ambiguous. The CDR3 has 16 residues. Germline values: CDR1 SGHDT, CDR2 YYEEEE. Trimming shortened V by 1 base and J by 3 bases, and 16 bases separated the two germline ends. The CDR3 loop is CASSLYMTTDYTEAFF. The CDR3 region has the DNA TGTGCCAGCAGCTTGTATATGACAACAGATTACACTGAAGCTTTCTTT.

The chain has TRBV7-9 and TRBJ2-2, with TRBD1 matching over 9 bases. The germline V gene encodes CDR1 SEHNR and CDR2 FQNEAQ (reference sequence). V lost 5 bases, J lost 5 bases, and 6 bases stayed unmatched. CDR3 length: 15 amino acids. The CDR3: CASSPGTGWTGELFF. The CDR3 DNA sequence: TGTGCCAGCAGCCCCGGGACAGGGTGGACCGGGGAGCTGTTTTTT.

This chain uses TRBV7-9 with TRBJ2-1; D uncertain. This CDR3 comprises 15 residues. From germline, CDR1 is SEHNR and CDR2 FQNEAQ (reference sequence). V was cut by 2 bases and J by 0 bases, with 8 bases left in between. The CDR3 is CASSLTASSYNEQFF. The CDR3 DNA is TGTGCCAGCAGCTTAACAGCAAGCTCCTACAATGAGCAGTTCTTC.

This clone was observed once. This chain uses TRBV20-1 with TRBJ2-7, with D hard to call. The CDR3 spans 12 residues. The germline V and J ends were trimmed by 3 bases and 2 bases, with 8 bases remaining between them. CDR1 is DFQATT and CDR2 is SNEGSKA in the germline V gene (reference sequence). The CDR3 region has the DNA TGCAGTGCTAGTCAGCAAACCTACGAGCAGTACTTC. Its translation is CSASQQTYEQYF.

The V call is TRBV30, the J call TRBJ2-1, with 8 positions matching TRBD2. CDR3 length: 15 residues. The germline gives CDR1 GTSNPN, CDR2 SVGIG (reference sequence). DNA for the CDR3: TGTGCTGCTTACCGGGGGGGCCAGACCTACAATGAGCAGTTCTTC. Translating gives CAAYRGGQTYNEQFF.